This T cell receptor beta chain was profiled in a study of blood T cells in healthy people across ages. Primers used in a second PCR of roughly 6 to 11 cycles were a sample-barcoded 5' primer and a J-beta primer mix. Each sample yielded at least 2.5 million CDR3-containing paired-end reads. TCRdb used MiXCR to reprocess the 5' RACE reads, holding one entry per CDR3 protein. The data show 720,000 or so distinct CDR3 sequences, around 41% seen once. V shed 7 bases, J shed 8 bases, and the junction held 9 bases outside the gene matches. The CDR3 loop spans 15 amino acids. CDR1 is ENHRY, CDR2 SYGVKD, per germline.

The chain joins TRBV10-3 to TRBJ2-1, with 12 bases matching TRBD2. The clonotype was recovered from a man at least 80 years old in good health. The sample comprised blood. The CDR3 protein is CAIMPSGGAGHEQFF. In DNA, the CDR3 is TGTGCCATCATGCCTAGCGGGGGGGCCGGGCATGAGCAGTTCTTC.